This T cell receptor (beta chain) was sequenced for a study of cytomegalovirus exposure and HLA in healthy donors. The ends were cut back, 1 base at V and 2 bases at J, with 6 bases in the middle. The germline V gene has CDR1 LNHNV and CDR2 YYDKDF (reference sequence). The CDR3 has 13 amino acids. Primers included in the PCR were 60 Vbeta and 13 Jbeta primers. Repertoires were generated with immunoSEQ multiplex PCR, while TCRdb's copy carries only in-frame clones and drops some. There are some 190,000 clones in the sample; 65% to 80% occur only once, and approximately 5% lies in the top ten. The TCR sequence derives from a man in his thirties or forties in good health and CMV-seropositive. V is TRBV15 and J is TRBJ2-7; unclear D gene. Sequencing input: PBMCs. The CDR3 protein is CATSRAAAYEQYF. In DNA, the CDR3 is TGTGCCACCAGCAGAGCGGCGGCCTACGAGCAGTACTTC.